Listed below are T cell receptor beta chains from one sample, sequenced in a study of human T cells and chemical hapten exposure. TCRdb reprocessed the RACE reads via MiXCR and lists one record per CDR3 protein. The sample has approximately 400,000 distinct CDR3 sequences; approximately 5.1% are singletons. Specimen: whole blood, collected in connection with sensitization to the hapten diphenylcyclopropenone (DPC). These receptors were collected from a woman aged 45-59 years with alopecia areata. Some clones in this sample may be carry-over from other donors' samples. The CDR3 runs from the conserved cysteine through the conserved F or W. Each record gives: J gene, V gene, CDR3 protein.

j_gene: TRBJ2-3; v_gene: TRBV7-8; CDR3aa: CASSQNRDTKADTQYF
j_gene: TRBJ1-1; v_gene: TRBV30; CDR3aa: CALTILGITEAFF
j_gene: TRBJ2-1; v_gene: TRBV29-1; CDR3aa: CSVKGPRNEQFF
j_gene: TRBJ1-5; v_gene: TRBV20-1; CDR3aa: CSARSGPSNQPQHF
j_gene: TRBJ2-3; v_gene: TRBV18; CDR3aa: CASSPSGTRAPDTQYF
j_gene: TRBJ2-3; v_gene: TRBV6-6; CDR3aa: CASSYPTSGGDSTDTQYF
j_gene: TRBJ1-2; v_gene: TRBV9; CDR3aa: CASSATGDYGYTF
j_gene: TRBJ1-5; v_gene: TRBV7-9; CDR3aa: CASSLPPRSNQPQHF
j_gene: TRBJ2-1; v_gene: TRBV12-3/TRBV12-4; CDR3aa: CASTSGETYNEQFF
j_gene: TRBJ2-5; v_gene: TRBV29-1; CDR3aa: CSVEWQETQYF
j_gene: TRBJ1-1; v_gene: TRBV12-3/TRBV12-4; CDR3aa: CASRGTGGPGHTEAFF
j_gene: TRBJ2-2; v_gene: TRBV6-2/TRBV6-3; CDR3aa: CASSSPSGELFF
j_gene: TRBJ2-7; v_gene: TRBV5-1; CDR3aa: CASSLGGEPYEQYF
j_gene: TRBJ2-1; v_gene: TRBV13; CDR3aa: CASTPSWGLNEQFF
j_gene: TRBJ2-6; v_gene: TRBV6-5; CDR3aa: CASRRYFSGSGANVLTF
j_gene: TRBJ2-3; v_gene: TRBV28; CDR3aa: CASSSSGRTDTQYF
j_gene: TRBJ2-3; v_gene: TRBV5-6; CDR3aa: CASSGGLAGTDTQYF
j_gene: TRBJ2-7; v_gene: TRBV28; CDR3aa: CASSLWSTGPAYEQYF
j_gene: TRBJ2-7; v_gene: TRBV20-1; CDR3aa: CSARDVAGGLQYF
j_gene: TRBJ1-2; v_gene: TRBV29-1; CDR3aa: CSVGNGQGSYGYTF
j_gene: TRBJ2-1; v_gene: TRBV5-1; CDR3aa: CASSKRGTDYNEQFF
j_gene: TRBJ1-2; v_gene: TRBV2; CDR3aa: CASSDGWGPYGYTF
j_gene: TRBJ1-5; v_gene: TRBV2; CDR3aa: CASSYRGANQPQHF
j_gene: TRBJ2-5; v_gene: TRBV7-2; CDR3aa: CASLPGGETQYF
j_gene: TRBJ2-5; v_gene: TRBV29-1; CDR3aa: CSTRGTQYF
j_gene: TRBJ2-7; v_gene: TRBV4-2; CDR3aa: CASSQGSTALEQYF
j_gene: TRBJ2-3; v_gene: TRBV29-1; CDR3aa: CSVSGVVQRDTQYF
j_gene: TRBJ1-2; v_gene: TRBV10-3; CDR3aa: CATRDRRLGFGYTF
j_gene: TRBJ1-2; v_gene: TRBV18; CDR3aa: CASSPGQGRGGYTF
j_gene: TRBJ2-1; v_gene: TRBV24-1; CDR3aa: CATSDLLSNEQFF
j_gene: TRBJ2-7; v_gene: TRBV27; CDR3aa: CASGLSSPYEQYF
j_gene: TRBJ1-2; v_gene: TRBV6-5; CDR3aa: CASRGDRGYGYTF
j_gene: TRBJ1-1; v_gene: TRBV2; CDR3aa: CASTGTFLNTEAFF
j_gene: TRBJ2-3; v_gene: TRBV12-3/TRBV12-4; CDR3aa: CASSSPLAGDLSNTQYF
j_gene: TRBJ1-1; v_gene: TRBV28; CDR3aa: CASSVWVPFF
j_gene: TRBJ2-2; v_gene: TRBV27; CDR3aa: CASSLLAGGDTGELFF